A selection of T cell receptor beta chains follows, all from one sample in a study of cytomegalovirus exposure and HLA in healthy donors. The assay was immunoSEQ multiplex PCR, and TCRdb's table has in-frame clones only and misses some. Seen here are some 200,000 clones, 77% observed once, and the top ten hold less than 3%. Sequencing was carried out using PBMCs. These receptors were obtained from a woman aged 55-69 years in good health and CMV-seropositive. Both conserved end residues are part of each CDR3. The D gene is left open where the match is weak. Clone size is not always given. Where it is, it says once, few, many or a class for expanded clones.

TRBD1 | few | TRBJ2-1 | TRBV4-1 | CASSQGRTGGYNEQFF | TGCGCCAGCAGCCAAGGGCGGACAGGGGGATACAATGAGCAGTTCTTC
- | - | TRBJ2-3 | TRBV2 | CASSHPGGTDTQYF | TGTGCCAGCAGTCACCCCGGGGGCACAGATACGCAGTATTTT
TRBD2 | - | TRBJ2-3 | TRBV5-1 | CASSLAGGAGGSTDTQYF | TGCGCCAGCAGCTTGGCCGGGGGAGCGGGGGGGAGCACAGATACGCAGTATTTT
- | few | TRBJ1-1 | TRBV5-5 | CASRLGGFTEAFF | TGTGCCAGCAGATTAGGGGGTTTCACTGAAGCTTTCTTT
TRBD2 | - | TRBJ2-7 | TRBV29-1 | CSVWLAGGLQYF | TGCAGCGTTTGGCTAGCGGGAGGGCTGCAGTACTTC
TRBD1 | - | TRBJ2-1 | TRBV10-3 | CAISDRTGVVDEQFF | TGTGCCATCAGTGATAGGACAGGGGTAGTTGATGAGCAGTTCTTC
TRBD1 | few | TRBJ2-7 | TRBV25-1 | CASSGDRERTYEQYF | TGTGCCAGCAGTGGAGACAGGGAGAGGACCTACGAGCAGTACTTC
TRBD1 | few | TRBJ1-3 | TRBV9 | CASSATIQGTGGNTIYF | TGTGCCAGCAGCGCGACGATACAGGGGACGGGGGGAAACACCATATATTTT
- | - | TRBJ1-1 | TRBV18 | CASSPGAGRAFF | TGTGCCAGCTCACCAGGGGCAGGGCGGGCTTTCTTT
- | few | TRBJ1-2 | TRBV7-9 | CASSLDGGGGYTF | TGTGCCAGCAGCTTAGATGGGGGCGGTGGCTACACCTTC
TRBD1 | - | TRBJ2-7 | TRBV10-3 | CAISEGTVKSYEQYF | TGTGCCATCAGTGAAGGGACAGTTAAATCCTACGAGCAGTACTTC
TRBD1 | - | TRBJ1-2 | TRBV7-9 | CASSPTGDGYTF | TGTGCCAGCAGCCCGACAGGGGATGGCTACACCTTC
- | - | TRBJ1-4 | TRBV5-1 | CASSRELSEKLFF | TGCGCCAGCAGCAGGGAGCTGAGCGAAAAACTGTTTTTT